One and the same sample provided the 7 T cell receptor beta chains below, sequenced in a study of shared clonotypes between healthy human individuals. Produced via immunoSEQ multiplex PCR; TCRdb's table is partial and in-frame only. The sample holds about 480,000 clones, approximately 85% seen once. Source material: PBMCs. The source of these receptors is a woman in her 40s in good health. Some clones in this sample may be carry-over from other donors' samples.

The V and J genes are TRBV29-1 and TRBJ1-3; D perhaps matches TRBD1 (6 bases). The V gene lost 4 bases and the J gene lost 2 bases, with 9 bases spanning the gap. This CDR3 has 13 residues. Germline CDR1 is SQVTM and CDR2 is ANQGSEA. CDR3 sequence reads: CSVGRGPGNTIYF. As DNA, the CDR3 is TGCAGCGTTGGTCGGGGGCCTGGAAACACCATATATTTT.

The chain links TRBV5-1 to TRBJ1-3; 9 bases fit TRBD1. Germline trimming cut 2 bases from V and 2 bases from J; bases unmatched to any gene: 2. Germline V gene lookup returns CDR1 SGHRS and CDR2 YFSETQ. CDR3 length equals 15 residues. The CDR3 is CASSFGTGPGNTIYF. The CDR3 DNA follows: TGCGCCAGCAGCTTCGGGACAGGGCCTGGAAACACCATATATTTT.

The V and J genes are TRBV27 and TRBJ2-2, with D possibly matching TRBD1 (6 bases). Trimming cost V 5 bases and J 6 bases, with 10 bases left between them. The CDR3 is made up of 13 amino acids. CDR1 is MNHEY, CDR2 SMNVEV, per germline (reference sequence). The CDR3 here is CASSVRQAGELFF. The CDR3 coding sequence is TGTGCCAGCAGTGTAAGACAGGCCGGGGAGCTGTTTTTT.

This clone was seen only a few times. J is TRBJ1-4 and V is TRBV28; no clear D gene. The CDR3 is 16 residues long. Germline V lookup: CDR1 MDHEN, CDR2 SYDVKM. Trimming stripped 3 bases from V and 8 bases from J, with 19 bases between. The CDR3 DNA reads TGTGCCAGCAGTTTCCGTTTCGAGGCTCGTGGGGAAAAACTGTTTTTT. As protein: CASSFRFEARGEKLFF. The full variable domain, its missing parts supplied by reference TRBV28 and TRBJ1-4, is DVKVTQSSRYLVKRTGEKVFLECVQDMDHENMFWYRQDPGLGLRLIYFSYDVKMKEKGDIPEGYSVSREKKERFSLILESASTNQTSMYLCASSFRFEARGEKLFFGSGTQLSVL.

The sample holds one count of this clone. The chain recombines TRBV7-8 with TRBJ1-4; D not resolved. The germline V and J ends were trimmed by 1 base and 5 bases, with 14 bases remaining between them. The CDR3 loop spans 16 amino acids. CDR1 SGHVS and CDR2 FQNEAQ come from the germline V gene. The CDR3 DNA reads TGTGCCAGCAGCTTAGGACAAACTCCCCGGAATGAAAAACTGTTTTTT. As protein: CASSLGQTPRNEKLFF.

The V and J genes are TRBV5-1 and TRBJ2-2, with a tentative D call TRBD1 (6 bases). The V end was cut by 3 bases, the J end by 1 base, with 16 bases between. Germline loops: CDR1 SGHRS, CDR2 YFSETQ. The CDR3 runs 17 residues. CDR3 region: CASSSGTDSWNTGELFF. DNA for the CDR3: TGCGCCAGCAGCTCTGGGACGGACAGCTGGAACACCGGGGAGCTGTTTTTT. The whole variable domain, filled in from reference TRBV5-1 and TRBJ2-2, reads KAGVTQTPRYLIKTRGQQVTLSCSPISGHRSVSWYQQTPGQGLQFLFEYFSETQRNKGNFPGRFSGRQFSNSRSEMNVSTLELGDSALYLCASSSGTDSWNTGELFFGEGSRLTVL.

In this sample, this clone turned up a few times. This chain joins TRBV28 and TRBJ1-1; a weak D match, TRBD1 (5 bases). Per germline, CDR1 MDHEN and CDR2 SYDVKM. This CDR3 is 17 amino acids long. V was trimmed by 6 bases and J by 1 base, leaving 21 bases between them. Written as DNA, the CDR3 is TGTGCCAGCAGCTCGCGGCACTCAGGGAGTGGGAACACTGAAGCTTTCTTT. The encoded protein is CASSSRHSGSGNTEAFF.